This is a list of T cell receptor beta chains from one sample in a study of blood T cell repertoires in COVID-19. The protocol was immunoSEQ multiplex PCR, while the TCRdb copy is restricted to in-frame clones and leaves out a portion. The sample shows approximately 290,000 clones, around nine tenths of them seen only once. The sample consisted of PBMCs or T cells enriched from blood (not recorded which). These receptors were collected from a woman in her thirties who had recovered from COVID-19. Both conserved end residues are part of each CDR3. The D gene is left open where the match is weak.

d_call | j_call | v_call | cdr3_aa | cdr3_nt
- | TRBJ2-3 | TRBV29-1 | CSSKEGTSTDTQYF | TGCAGCTCCAAGGAGGGAACCAGCACAGATACGCAGTATTTT
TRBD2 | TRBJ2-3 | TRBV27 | CASSLYNPGTSGITDTQYF | TGTGCCAGCAGTCTATATAATCCCGGGACTAGCGGGATCACAGATACGCAGTATTTT
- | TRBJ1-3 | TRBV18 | CASSPTSTGTGNTIYF | TGTGCCAGCTCACCGACGTCTACAGGGACCGGAAACACCATATATTTT
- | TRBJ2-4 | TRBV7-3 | CASRRTEGGRNIQYF | TGTGCCAGCAGGCGGACAGAAGGGGGAAGGAACATTCAGTACTTC
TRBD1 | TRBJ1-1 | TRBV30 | CAWADRGGTEAFF | TGTGCCTGGGCCGACAGGGGTGGTACTGAAGCTTTCTTT
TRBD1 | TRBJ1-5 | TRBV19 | CASSIATGGYQPQHF | TGTGCCAGTAGTATAGCTACAGGGGGTTATCAGCCCCAGCATTTT
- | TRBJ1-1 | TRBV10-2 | CASNQHENTEAFF | TGCGCCAGCAACCAACACGAGAACACTGAAGCTTTCTTT
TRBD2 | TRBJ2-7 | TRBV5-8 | CASSQGLAGVSSYEQYF | TGTGCCAGCAGCCAGGGACTAGCGGGAGTCTCCTCCTACGAGCAGTACTTC
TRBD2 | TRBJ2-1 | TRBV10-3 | CAISGSPGLVGDEQFF | TGTGCCATCAGTGGAAGTCCGGGACTAGTTGGGGATGAGCAGTTCTTC
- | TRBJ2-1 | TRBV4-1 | CASSPRQYNEQFF | TGCGCCAGCAGCCCGAGACAGTACAATGAGCAGTTCTTC
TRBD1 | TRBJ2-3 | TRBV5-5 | CASRLRQGPLNTDTQYF | TGTGCCAGCCGCCTGAGACAGGGACCCCTTAACACAGATACGCAGTATTTT
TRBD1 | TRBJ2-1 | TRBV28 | CASSSQGKVPYNEQFF | TGTGCCAGCAGCTCACAGGGGAAAGTTCCCTACAATGAGCAGTTCTTC
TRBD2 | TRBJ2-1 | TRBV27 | CASAGLDRFGEQFF | TGTGCCTCCGCGGGACTAGATCGCTTCGGTGAGCAGTTCTTC